This entry is about one T cell receptor (beta chain). Antigen: not known. TCRdb keeps only in-frame clones here, not all; method: immunoSEQ multiplex PCR. The top ten clones hold around 1% of a sample with around 81,000 clones, around four fifths of them seen once. These data come from a study of vaccination effects on CD4 cells after COVID-19. ViraFEST expansion of antigen-specific CD4+ T cells with viral peptide pools preceded sequencing. On approximately day 9 of culture, CD4+ T cells were separated out. All study participants received two doses of BNT162b2 or mRNA-1273 vaccine. Vaccinated recipients, who were negative for nucleocapsid antibodies, had no history of SARS-CoV-2 infection. The TCR originated in a human donor who received a COVID-19 vaccine. The specimen was CD4+ T cells from PBMCs cultured with HCoV-OC43 spike peptides, collected after COVID-19 vaccination. The sample's subset: HCoV-OC43 spike overlapping peptide pool stimulation.

The CDR3 loop is CSVAAPDRFGSGNTIYF. For the CDR3, the DNA is TGCAGCGTCGCTGCTCCGGACAGATTCGGCTCTGGAAACACCATATATTTT. The J gene is TRBJ1-3, the V gene TRBV29-1; tentatively, D is TRBD1 (6 bases). The CDR3 loop spans 17 amino acids. The germline V gene has CDR1 SQVTM and CDR2 ANQGSEA. V lost 6 bases and J 0 bases, leaving 21 bases between the germline ends.